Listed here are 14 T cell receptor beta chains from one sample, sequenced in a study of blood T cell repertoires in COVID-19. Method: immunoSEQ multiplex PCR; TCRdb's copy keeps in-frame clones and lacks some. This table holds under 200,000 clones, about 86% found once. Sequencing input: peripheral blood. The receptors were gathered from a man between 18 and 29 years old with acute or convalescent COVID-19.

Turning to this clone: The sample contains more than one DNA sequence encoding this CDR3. Here the CDR3 DNA reads TGTGCCAGCAGCGTAGCACAGAACACTGAAGCTTTCTTT. This codes for CASSVAQNTEAFF. V and J are TRBV9 and TRBJ1-1; D uncertain. Germline assignment: CDR1 SGDLS and CDR2 YYNGEE. V was clipped by 0 bases and J by 1 base, with 4 bases between them. The length of the CDR3 is 13 residues.

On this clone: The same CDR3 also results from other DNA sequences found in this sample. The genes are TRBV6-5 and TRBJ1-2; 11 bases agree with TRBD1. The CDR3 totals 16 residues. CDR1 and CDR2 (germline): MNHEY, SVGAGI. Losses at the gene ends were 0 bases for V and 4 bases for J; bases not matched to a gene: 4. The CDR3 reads CASSYSRTGGGYGYTF. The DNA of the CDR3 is TGTGCCAGCAGTTACTCGAGGACAGGGGGCGGCTATGGCTACACCTTC.

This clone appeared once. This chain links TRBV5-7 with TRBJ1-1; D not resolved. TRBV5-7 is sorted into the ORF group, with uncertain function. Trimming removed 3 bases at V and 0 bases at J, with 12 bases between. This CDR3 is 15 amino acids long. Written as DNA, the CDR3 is TGTGCCAGCAGCTCTGACATAACGATGAACACTGAAGCTTTCTTT. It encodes CASSSDITMNTEAFF.

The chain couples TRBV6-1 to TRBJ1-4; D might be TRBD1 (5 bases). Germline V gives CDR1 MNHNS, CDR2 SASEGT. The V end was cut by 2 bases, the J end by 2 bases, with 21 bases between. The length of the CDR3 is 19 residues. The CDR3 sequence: CASSEWSGQGGATNEKLFF. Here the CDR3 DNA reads TGTGCCAGCAGTGAATGGTCCGGGCAGGGTGGGGCCACTAATGAAAAACTGTTTTTT.

CDR3 in amino acids: CSVRTVSYEQYF. The CDR3 DNA sequence: TGCAGCGTAAGGACAGTATCCTACGAGCAGTACTTC. V gene TRBV29-1 combines with J gene TRBJ2-7, with D possibly being TRBD1 (6 bases). Trimming shortened V by 6 bases and J by 1 base, and 10 bases separated the two germline ends. In germline, CDR1 is SQVTM, CDR2 ANQGSEA. The CDR3 has 12 residues.

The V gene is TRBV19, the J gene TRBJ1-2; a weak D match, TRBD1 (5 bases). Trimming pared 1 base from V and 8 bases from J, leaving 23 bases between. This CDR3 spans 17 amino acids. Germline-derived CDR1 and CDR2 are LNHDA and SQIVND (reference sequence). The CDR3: CASSIAPSDSRLEGYTF. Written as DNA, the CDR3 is TGTGCCAGTAGTATAGCCCCAAGCGACAGCCGGCTGGAAGGCTACACCTTC.

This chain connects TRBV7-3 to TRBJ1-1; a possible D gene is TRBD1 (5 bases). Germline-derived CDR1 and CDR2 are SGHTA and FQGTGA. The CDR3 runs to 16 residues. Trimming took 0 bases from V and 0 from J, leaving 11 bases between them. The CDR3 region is CASSLTSAGMNTEAFF. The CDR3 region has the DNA TGTGCCAGCAGCTTAACCTCGGCAGGGATGAACACTGAAGCTTTCTTT.

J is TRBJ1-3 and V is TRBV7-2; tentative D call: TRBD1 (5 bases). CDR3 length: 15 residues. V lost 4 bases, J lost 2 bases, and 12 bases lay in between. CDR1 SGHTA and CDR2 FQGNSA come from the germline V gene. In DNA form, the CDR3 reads TGTGCCAGCAGCTCCCAGGGCGGCACTGGAAACACCATATATTTT. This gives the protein CASSSQGGTGNTIYF.

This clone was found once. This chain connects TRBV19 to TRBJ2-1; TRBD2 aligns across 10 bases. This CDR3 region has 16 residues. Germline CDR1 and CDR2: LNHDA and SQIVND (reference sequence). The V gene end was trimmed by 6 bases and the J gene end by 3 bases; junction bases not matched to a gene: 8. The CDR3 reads CASSRSGGVNYNEQFF. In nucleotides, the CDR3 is TGTGCCAGTAGCAGGAGCGGGGGGGTTAACTACAATGAGCAGTTCTTC. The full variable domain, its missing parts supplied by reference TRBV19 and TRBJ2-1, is DGGITQSPKYLFRKEGQNVTLSCEQNLNHDAMYWYRQDPGQGLRLIYYSQIVNDFQKGDIAEGYSVSREKKESFPLTVTSAQKNPTAFYLCASSRSGGVNYNEQFFGPGTRLTVL.

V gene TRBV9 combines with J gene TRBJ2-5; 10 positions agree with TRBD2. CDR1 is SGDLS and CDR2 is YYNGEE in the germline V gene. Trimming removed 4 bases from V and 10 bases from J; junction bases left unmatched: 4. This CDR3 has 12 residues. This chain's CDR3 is CASSSSGGFQYF. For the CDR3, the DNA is TGTGCCAGCAGCTCTAGCGGGGGTTTCCAGTACTTC.

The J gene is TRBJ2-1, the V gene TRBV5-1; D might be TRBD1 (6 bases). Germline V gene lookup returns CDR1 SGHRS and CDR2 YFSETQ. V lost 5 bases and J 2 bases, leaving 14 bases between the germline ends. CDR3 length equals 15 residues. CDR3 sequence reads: CASRVWDNTYNEQFF. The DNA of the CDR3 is TGCGCCAGCAGGGTCTGGGACAACACCTACAATGAGCAGTTCTTC.

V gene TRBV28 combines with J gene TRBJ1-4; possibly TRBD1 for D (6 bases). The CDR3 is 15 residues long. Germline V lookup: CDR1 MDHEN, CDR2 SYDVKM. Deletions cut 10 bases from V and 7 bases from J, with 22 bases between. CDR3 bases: TGTGCCACCACCGGGACACAACGAAAAGGTGAAAAACTGTTTTTT. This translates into CATTGTQRKGEKLFF.

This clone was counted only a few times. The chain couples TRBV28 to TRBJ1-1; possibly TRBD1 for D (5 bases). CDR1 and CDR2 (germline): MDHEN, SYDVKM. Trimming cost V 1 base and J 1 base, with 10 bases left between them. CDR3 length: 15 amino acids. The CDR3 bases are TGTGCCAGCAGTTTATTGGGGGGAGGGAACACTGAAGCTTTCTTT. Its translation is CASSLLGGGNTEAFF. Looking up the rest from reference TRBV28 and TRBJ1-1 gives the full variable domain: DVKVTQSSRYLVKRTGEKVFLECVQDMDHENMFWYRQDPGLGLRLIYFSYDVKMKEKGDIPEGYSVSREKKERFSLILESASTNQTSMYLCASSLLGGGNTEAFFGQGTRLTVV.

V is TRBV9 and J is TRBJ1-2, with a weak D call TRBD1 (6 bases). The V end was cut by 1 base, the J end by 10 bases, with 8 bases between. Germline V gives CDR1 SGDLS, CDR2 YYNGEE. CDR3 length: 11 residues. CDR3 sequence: CASSVRGTYTF. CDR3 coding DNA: TGTGCCAGCAGCGTAAGGGGGACCTACACCTTC.